The entry that follows covers one TCR beta chain sequence. This clonotype was seen many times. This receptor's antigen is unknown. Nothing much larger sits one base from this clone, and base qualities are not available. cDNA synthesis used template-switch 5'RACE with a primer carrying a 10-nucleotide random unique molecular identifier tagging each TCR transcript. Over 180 million TCR-beta sequences, covering 15-18 subjects, were produced in each sequencing run. Total RNA was extracted with the RNeasy kit. The KAPA Real-time Library Amplification kit was used to amplify TCR-beta VDJ regions with primers for the TCR constant region and the 5'RACE anchor. Sample indexes and Illumina adaptors were added in a first PCR, and a second PCR then increased library yield. After purification with Ampure beads, the TCR product of roughly 650 bp was size-selected on a 2% E-gel SizeSelection system. Before pooling, library quality was checked on a Bioanalyzer, concentration was measured with Qubit, and libraries were quantified with the Kapa Library Quantification kit. An Illumina HiSeq 2500 sequenced the libraries paired-end 2 x 150 bp. To increase sequence diversity, roughly 24-32% phiX was spiked into each library pool. Per the authors' processing: Quality-filtered reads were processed with the UMI-based MiGEC pipeline, which removed over 85% of raw TCR sequences during error correction. IMGT germline references were used for alignment of VDJ genes, and clonotypes were defined by a unique CDR3 amino acid sequence together with V-J genes. Clonal expansion, Shannon diversity and CDR3 relatedness (CalcPairwiseDistances, ClusterSamples) were evaluated with VDJtools, and phylogenetic trees were built with CLCbio workbench. Expanded clones were defined as having at least 8 unique UMIs, based on coefficient-of-variation modelling across technical triplicates. Using fastp at Q25 and MiXCR, TCRdb reprocessed the public reads and kept productive beta chains. Each record represents a unique CDR3 protein, reported with the most common genes and DNA among its rows. In this record, the V and J calls reflect TCRdb's handling and not the investigators' own analysis. Present in this sample are 45,000 to 50,000 distinct CDR3 sequences, 4% to 5.5% of which were seen just once. The top ten constitute around 5% of the sample.

This sample was included in a study of neurological immune-mediated disorders (dated by TCRdb to between 2019 and 2020). At the level of the whole study: Among the 35 or so multiple sclerosis patients, about 31 had relapsing-remitting MS and 3 had secondary progressive MS. Alongside PBMC samples, the set of around 99 TCR-beta libraries contained longitudinal samples, technical triplicates, and paired CD4+ and CD8+ T-cell subsets that had been sorted. Using UMI-based sequencing, the study compared peripheral blood TCR-beta repertoires from patients with HTLV-I-associated myelopathy (HAM/TSP), patients with multiple sclerosis, and healthy controls. The cohort included roughly 71 subjects: about 15 with HAM/TSP, roughly 35 with multiple sclerosis, and approximately 20 healthy controls. Paper-wide results and their limitations: In a phylogenetic analysis, the repertoires of 18 out of 34 MS patients fell into a single cluster of related CDR3 sequences, pointing to a possible signature at the repertoire level. Expanded clones from different subjects shared no identical CDR3 amino acid sequences, which suggests that TCR-beta repertoires were private in all groups. The MS cluster was not associated with any clinical or MRI features, and the authors stated that larger cohorts are needed. TCR clonal expansion was greatest in HAM/TSP patients and smallest in MS patients, who ranked below even healthy controls.

Unsorted PBMC libraries were generated from 2 million PBMCs stored in RNAlater at -80 °C until RNA extraction. The multiple sclerosis patients were enrolled in a US clinical protocol that evaluated disease progression with magnetic resonance imaging. Peripheral blood was subjected to Ficoll-Hypaque density gradient centrifugation to isolate PBMCs, which were then cryopreserved in liquid nitrogen. The sample taken for sequencing was PBMCs. The receptor's source is a woman in her sixties or seventies with multiple sclerosis.

The CDR3 protein is CASSQDSPSGGRETQYF. DNA sequence: TGTGCCAGCAGCCAAGATTCCCCCAGCGGGGGGCGAGAGACCCAGTACTTC. The rearrangement joined TRBV3-1 to TRBJ2-5, and 9 junction bases match TRBD2. As encoded in the germline V gene (reference sequence), CDR1 is LGHDT while CDR2 is YNNKEL. V trim: 0 bases; J trim: 4 bases; unmatched bases: 9. The cysteine opens and the phenylalanine closes a CDR3 of 17 amino acids. The CDR3 DNA has 51 bases and is translated from base 1.